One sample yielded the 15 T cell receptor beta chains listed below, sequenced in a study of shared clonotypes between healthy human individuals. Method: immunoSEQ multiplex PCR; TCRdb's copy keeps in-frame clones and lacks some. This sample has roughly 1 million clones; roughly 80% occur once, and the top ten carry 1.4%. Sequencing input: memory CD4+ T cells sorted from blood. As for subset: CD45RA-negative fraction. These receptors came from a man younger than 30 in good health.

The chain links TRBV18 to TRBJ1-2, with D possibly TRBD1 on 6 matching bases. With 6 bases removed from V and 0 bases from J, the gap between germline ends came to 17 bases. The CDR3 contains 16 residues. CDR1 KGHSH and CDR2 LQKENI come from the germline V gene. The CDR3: CASSPGDHLTNYGYTF. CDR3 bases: TGTGCCAGCTCGCCAGGGGACCACCTGACTAACTATGGCTACACCTTC.

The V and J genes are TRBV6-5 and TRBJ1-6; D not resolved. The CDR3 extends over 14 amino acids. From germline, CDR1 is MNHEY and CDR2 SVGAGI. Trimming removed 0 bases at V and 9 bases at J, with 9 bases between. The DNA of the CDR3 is TGTGCCAGCAGTTACTCGGGGTCCCGTTCACCCCTCCACTTT. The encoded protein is CASSYSGSRSPLHF.

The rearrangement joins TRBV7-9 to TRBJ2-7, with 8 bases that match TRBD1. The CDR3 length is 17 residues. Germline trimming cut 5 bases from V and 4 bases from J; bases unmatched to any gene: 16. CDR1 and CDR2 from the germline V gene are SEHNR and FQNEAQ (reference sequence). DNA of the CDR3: TGTGCCAGCAGCAGAAGACAGGGGATAAGCGGGTTGTACGAGCAGTACTTC. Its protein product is CASSRRQGISGLYEQYF.

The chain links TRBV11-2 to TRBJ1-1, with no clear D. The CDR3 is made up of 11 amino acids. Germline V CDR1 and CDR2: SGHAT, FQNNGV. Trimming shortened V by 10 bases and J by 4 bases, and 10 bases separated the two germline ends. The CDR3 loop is CATTELTEAFF. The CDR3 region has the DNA TGTGCCACCACAGAACTCACTGAAGCTTTCTTT. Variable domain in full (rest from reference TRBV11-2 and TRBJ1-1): EAGVAQSPRYKIIEKRQSVAFWCNPISGHATLYWYQQILGQGPKLLIQFQNNGVVDDSQLPKDRFSAERLKGVDSTLKIQPAKLEDSAVYLCATTELTEAFFGQGTRLTVV.

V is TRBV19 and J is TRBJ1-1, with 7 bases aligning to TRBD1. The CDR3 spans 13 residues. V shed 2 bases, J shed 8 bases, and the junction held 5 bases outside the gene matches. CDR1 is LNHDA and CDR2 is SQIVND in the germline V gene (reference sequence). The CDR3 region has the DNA TGTGCCAGTAGTATAAATTCGGGACAGGAAGCTTTCTTT. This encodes CASSINSGQEAFF.

The CDR3, as DNA: TGTGCCAGCAGAACGGATTTCACTGAAGCTTTCTTT. This sequence encodes CASRTDFTEAFF. The V gene is TRBV6-5, the J gene TRBJ1-1; D is unresolved. The V end lost 6 bases, the J end lost 4 bases, and 9 bases lay between the germline ends. Germline assignment: CDR1 MNHEY and CDR2 SVGAGI. The CDR3 is 12 residues long.

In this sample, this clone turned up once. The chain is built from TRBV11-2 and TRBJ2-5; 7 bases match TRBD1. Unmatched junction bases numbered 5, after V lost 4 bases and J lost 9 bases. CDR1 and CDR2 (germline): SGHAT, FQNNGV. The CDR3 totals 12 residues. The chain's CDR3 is CASSSGQTAQYF. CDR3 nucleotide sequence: TGTGCCAGCAGCTCGGGACAGACGGCCCAGTACTTC.

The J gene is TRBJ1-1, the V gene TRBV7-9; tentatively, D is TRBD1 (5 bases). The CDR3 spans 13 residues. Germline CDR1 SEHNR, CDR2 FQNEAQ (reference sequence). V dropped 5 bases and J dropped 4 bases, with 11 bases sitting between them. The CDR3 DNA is TGTGCCAGCAGCCCAAGACAGTCCACTGAAGCTTTCTTT. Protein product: CASSPRQSTEAFF.

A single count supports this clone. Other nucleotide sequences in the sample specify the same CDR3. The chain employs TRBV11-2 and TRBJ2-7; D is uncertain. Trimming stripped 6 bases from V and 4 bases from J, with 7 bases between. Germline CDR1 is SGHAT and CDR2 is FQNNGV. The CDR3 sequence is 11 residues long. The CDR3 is CASSSAYEQYF. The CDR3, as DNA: TGTGCCAGCAGTTCGGCATACGAGCAGTACTTC. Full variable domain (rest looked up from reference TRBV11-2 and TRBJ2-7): EAGVAQSPRYKIIEKRQSVAFWCNPISGHATLYWYQQILGQGPKLLIQFQNNGVVDDSQLPKDRFSAERLKGVDSTLKIQPAKLEDSAVYLCASSSAYEQYFGPGTRLTVT.

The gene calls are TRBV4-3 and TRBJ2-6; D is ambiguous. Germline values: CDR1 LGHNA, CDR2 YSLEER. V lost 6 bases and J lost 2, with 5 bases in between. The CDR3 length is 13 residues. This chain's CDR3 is CASRAAGANVLTF. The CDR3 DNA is TGCGCCAGCAGAGCAGCTGGGGCCAACGTCCTGACTTTC.

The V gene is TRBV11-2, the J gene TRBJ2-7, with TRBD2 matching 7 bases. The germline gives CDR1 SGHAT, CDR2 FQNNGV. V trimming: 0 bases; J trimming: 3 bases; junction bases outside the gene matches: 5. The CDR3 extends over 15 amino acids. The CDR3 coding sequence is TGTGCCAGCAGCTTAGATTGGGAGGGCGGCTACGAGCAGTACTTC. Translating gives CASSLDWEGGYEQYF.

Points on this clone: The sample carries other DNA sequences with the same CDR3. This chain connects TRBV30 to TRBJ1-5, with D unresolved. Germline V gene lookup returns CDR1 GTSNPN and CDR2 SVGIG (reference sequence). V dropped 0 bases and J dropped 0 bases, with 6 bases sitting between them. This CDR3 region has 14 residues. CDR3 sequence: CAWSVGNSNQPQHF. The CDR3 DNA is TGTGCCTGGAGTGTAGGCAATAGCAATCAGCCCCAGCATTTT.

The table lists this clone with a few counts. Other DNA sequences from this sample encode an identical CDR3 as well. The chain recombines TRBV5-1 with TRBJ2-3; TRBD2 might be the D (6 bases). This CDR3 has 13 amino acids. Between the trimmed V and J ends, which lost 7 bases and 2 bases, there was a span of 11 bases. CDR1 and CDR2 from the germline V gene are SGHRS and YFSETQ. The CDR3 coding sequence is TGCGCCAGCGGTTCGGGGGACACAGATACGCAGTATTTT. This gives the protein CASGSGDTDTQYF.

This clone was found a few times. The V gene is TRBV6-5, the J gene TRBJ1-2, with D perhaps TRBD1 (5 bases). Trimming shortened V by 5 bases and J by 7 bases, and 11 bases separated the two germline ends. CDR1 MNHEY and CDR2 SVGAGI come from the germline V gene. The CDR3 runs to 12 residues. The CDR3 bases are TGTGCCAGCAGTAGTCCAGGGAGTGGCTACACCTTC. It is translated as CASSSPGSGYTF.

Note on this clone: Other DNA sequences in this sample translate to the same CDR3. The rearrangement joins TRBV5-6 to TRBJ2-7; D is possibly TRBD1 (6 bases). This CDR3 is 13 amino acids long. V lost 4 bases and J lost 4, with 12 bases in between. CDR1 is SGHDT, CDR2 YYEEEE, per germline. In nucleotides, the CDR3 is TGTGCCAGCAGCCATCCTACAGGGTACGAGCAGTACTTC. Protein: CASSHPTGYEQYF.